The 12 T cell receptor beta chains below come from one sample, sequenced in a study of blood T cell repertoires in COVID-19. TCRdb's table, derived via immunoSEQ multiplex PCR, lists solely in-frame clones and lacks some. The top ten clones hold 35% of a sample with about 70,000 clones, around three quarters of them seen once. Sequencing was done on a sample of peripheral blood. These receptor sequences come from an older woman with acute or convalescent COVID-19.

CDR3: CASGGTGPNEKLFF. The DNA for the CDR3 is TGTGCCAGCGGGGGGACAGGGCCTAATGAAAAACTGTTTTTT. The rearrangement links TRBV9 to TRBJ1-4; 9 bases agree with TRBD1. The CDR3 contains 14 residues. Germline V gene lookup returns CDR1 SGDLS and CDR2 YYNGEE. With V trimmed by 7 bases and J by 3 bases, 4 bases remained unmatched.

This chain links TRBV2 with TRBJ1-2; D not certain. Trimming cost V 5 bases and J 11 bases, with 15 bases left between them. This CDR3 is built from 12 residues. Germline-derived CDR1 and CDR2 are SNHLY and FYNNEI. The CDR3 DNA sequence: TGTGCCAGCAGTTCGAGCGGGGTTGGGTACACCTTC. This encodes CASSSSGVGYTF.

The chain recombines TRBV18 with TRBJ2-2, with D perhaps matching TRBD2 (5 bases). CDR3 length: 16 amino acids. Trimming took 6 bases from V and 2 from J, leaving 16 bases between them. CDR1 is KGHSH, CDR2 LQKENI, per germline. The CDR3 is CASSLSGITNTGELFF. In nucleotides, the CDR3 is TGTGCCAGCTCTTTATCCGGGATCACCAACACCGGGGAGCTGTTTTTT.

This chain uses TRBV5-1 with TRBJ1-6; perhaps TRBD1 as D (6 bases). Trimming left V 2 bases short and J 8 bases short, with 14 bases between. Germline CDR1 reads SGHRS; CDR2 reads YFSETQ. CDR3 length: 15 residues. The CDR3, as DNA: TGCGCCAGCAGCTTCTCGGGACAATCAGATTCACCCCTCCACTTT. Translation gives CASSFSGQSDSPLHF.

The chain has TRBV6-6 and TRBJ1-5; D is possibly TRBD1 (6 bases). V was clipped by 5 bases and J by 3 bases, with 17 bases between them. Germline CDR1 reads MNHNY; CDR2 reads SVGAGI (reference sequence). The CDR3 totals 16 residues. The CDR3 region is CASSPTVGGTNQPQHF. DNA for the CDR3: TGTGCCAGCAGTCCTACCGTTGGGGGCACCAATCAGCCCCAGCATTTT.

This chain connects TRBV19 to TRBJ1-2, with a weak D call TRBD1 (5 bases). The V end lost 3 bases, the J end lost 2 bases, and 7 bases lay between the germline ends. The CDR3 covers 13 residues. Germline CDR1 reads LNHDA; CDR2 reads SQIVND (reference sequence). CDR3 DNA: TGTGCCAGTAGTATTAAGGGGAACTATGGCTACACCTTC. The encoded protein is CASSIKGNYGYTF.

V gene TRBV6-5 combines with J gene TRBJ1-5; D is possibly TRBD1 (6 bases). Germline CDR1 reads MNHEY; CDR2 reads SVGAGI. The CDR3 has 15 residues. The ends were cut back, 6 bases at V and 5 bases at J, with 17 bases in the middle. The CDR3 DNA reads as TGTGCCAGCAGACCCGCGCGGGGGCTCGATCAGCCCCAGCATTTT. Translating gives CASRPARGLDQPQHF.

The rearrangement links TRBV6-1 to TRBJ1-2; 7 nucleotides match TRBD1. Unmatched junction bases numbered 15, after V lost 4 bases and J lost 1 base. Germline loops: CDR1 MNHNS, CDR2 SASEGT. CDR3 length equals 18 residues. CDR3 region: CASSVYGGQKIFNYGYTF. The CDR3 region has the DNA TGTGCCAGCAGTGTATATGGGGGACAGAAAATTTTTAACTATGGCTACACCTTC.

The V call is TRBV9, the J call TRBJ2-6; D unclear. Germline V gene data show CDR1 as SGDLS and CDR2 as YYNGEE. The CDR3 sequence is 16 residues long. Trimming cost V 3 bases and J 0 bases, with 10 bases left between them. CDR3 sequence reads: CASSERYYSGANVLTF. The CDR3 coding sequence is TGTGCCAGCAGCGAAAGATACTACTCTGGGGCCAACGTCCTGACTTTC. Full variable domain (remainder filled in from reference TRBV9 and TRBJ2-6): DSGVTQTPKHLITATGQRVTLRCSPRSGDLSVYWYQQSLDQGLQFLIQYYNGEERAKGNILERFSAQQFPDLHSELNLSSLELGDSALYFCASSERYYSGANVLTFGAGSRLTVL.

CDR3 nucleotide sequence: TGCGCCAGCAGCCCGGACAGGGTAAAAGGCTACACCTTC. Translating it yields CASSPDRVKGYTF. The rearrangement links TRBV5-1 to TRBJ1-2; TRBD1 matches at 8 bases. V shed 4 bases and J 8 bases; nucleotides not matched to a gene: 7. This CDR3 has 13 amino acids. The germline CDR1 and CDR2 sequences are SGHRS and YFSETQ.

The chain links TRBV5-1 to TRBJ1-1, with D perhaps TRBD1 (5 bases). V lost 4 bases, J lost 4 bases, and 14 bases lay in between. Germline V gene sequence: CDR1 SGHRS, CDR2 YFSETQ. The CDR3 consists of 14 residues. CDR3: CASSAQGLGTEAFF. The CDR3 nucleotides are TGCGCCAGCAGCGCCCAGGGTCTAGGCACTGAAGCTTTCTTT.

This clone showed up just once. CDR3 sequence reads: CASSESSPHEQYF. In DNA form, the CDR3 reads TGTGCCAGCAGTGAGAGCTCTCCCCACGAGCAGTACTTC. V is TRBV6-1 and J is TRBJ2-7, with D unresolved. The V end lost 3 bases, the J end lost 5 bases, and 11 bases lay between the germline ends. Germline assignment: CDR1 MNHNS and CDR2 SASEGT. The CDR3 length is 13 residues.